Presented here are 12 T cell receptor beta chains from one specimen sequenced in a study of T cell changes during pregnancy in multiple sclerosis. Libraries were prepared by immunoSEQ multiplex PCR; TCRdb keeps only in-frame clonotypes and omits some of them. The repertoire holds about 20,000 clones, with about 89% as singletons. The sequences come from CD4+ T cells from peripheral blood mononuclear cells, collected in the third trimester of pregnancy. Receptors were obtained from a female donor in good health, enrolled as a control in a pregnancy study.

The gene calls are TRBV10-3 and TRBJ1-1; 7 positions agree with TRBD1. J was trimmed by 5 bases and V by 10 bases; bases with no gene match: 10. CDR1 and CDR2 (germline): ENHRY, SYGVKD. This CDR3 is 13 amino acids long. The CDR3 is CATDSTGETEAFF. CDR3 in DNA: TGTGCCACCGATTCTACAGGGGAAACTGAAGCTTTCTTT.

The chain couples TRBV10-3 to TRBJ2-5; D may be TRBD2 (5 bases). V lost 0 bases to trimming and J lost 4 bases, with 21 bases between them. Germline CDR1 reads ENHRY; CDR2 reads SYGVKD. This CDR3 spans 18 amino acids. In DNA, the CDR3 is TGTGCCATCAGTGAGTCGAAAGGGAGTCTGACGGGGAGAGAGACCCAGTACTTC. Amino acid sequence: CAISESKGSLTGRETQYF.

The chain is built from TRBV11-2 and TRBJ1-1; 8 bases agree with TRBD1. The germline CDR1 and CDR2 sequences are SGHAT and FQNNGV. The CDR3 has 15 residues. Losses at the gene ends were 5 bases for V and 4 bases for J; bases not matched to a gene: 9. The CDR3 DNA reads as TGTGCCAGCAGCCCCCGGACAGGGACGAGCACTGAAGCTTTCTTT. As protein: CASSPRTGTSTEAFF.

The CDR3 sequence: CAWSVTRTTGEQYF. The CDR3 DNA is TGTGCCTGGAGTGTAACGCGGACTACGGGCGAGCAGTACTTC. The gene calls are TRBV30 and TRBJ2-7; D might be TRBD2 (6 bases). Germline V gives CDR1 GTSNPN, CDR2 SVGIG (reference sequence). V shed 0 bases and J shed 6 bases, with 15 bases lying between them. There are 14 residues in the CDR3.

This clone is a singleton in its sample. This rearrangement joins TRBV10-3 to TRBJ1-4; no clear D. Trimming took 7 bases from V and 3 from J, leaving 9 bases between them. Looked up from germline, CDR1 is ENHRY and CDR2 is SYGVKD. CDR3 size: 13 residues. The CDR3 here is CAIKSGANEKLFF. Here the CDR3 DNA reads TGTGCCATCAAGTCCGGGGCTAATGAAAAACTGTTTTTT.

The J gene is TRBJ2-2, the V gene TRBV30; possible D gene TRBD1, 5 bases. The germline V gene has CDR1 GTSNPN and CDR2 SVGIG (reference sequence). The CDR3 totals 16 residues. V lost 4 bases, J lost 2 bases, and 17 bases lay in between. The CDR3 sequence is CAWTVPRQINTGELFF. The CDR3 region has the DNA TGTGCCTGGACCGTCCCGCGACAGATAAACACCGGGGAGCTGTTTTTT.

The chain joins TRBV7-8 to TRBJ1-1, with a tentative D call TRBD1 (5 bases). This CDR3 is built from 15 residues. Germline loops: CDR1 SGHVS, CDR2 FQNEAQ. V lost 1 base, J lost 1 base, and 10 bases lay in between. The CDR3: CASSLGGGRNTEAFF. In DNA form, the CDR3 reads TGTGCCAGCAGCTTAGGGGGGGGAAGGAACACTGAAGCTTTCTTT.

The chain combines TRBV18 with TRBJ1-2, with 9 bases fitting TRBD1. CDR1 and CDR2 (germline): KGHSH, LQKENI. V was pared by 3 bases and J by 2 bases, with 7 bases of the junction left unmatched. The CDR3 spans 16 residues. The CDR3 spells CASSPMGQGLNYGYTF. As DNA, the CDR3 is TGTGCCAGCTCACCGATGGGACAGGGACTGAACTATGGCTACACCTTC.

V is TRBV9 and J is TRBJ2-2; D is perhaps TRBD2 (5 bases). V lost 1 base and J lost 1, with 11 bases in between. CDR1 and CDR2 from the germline V gene are SGDLS and YYNGEE. The CDR3 sequence is 16 residues long. CDR3 in DNA: TGTGCCAGCAGCGTAATAAGCGCGGGGAACACCGGGGAGCTGTTTTTT. Its protein product is CASSVISAGNTGELFF.

The genes are TRBV27 and TRBJ2-5; 15 positions agree with TRBD2. In germline, CDR1 is MNHEY, CDR2 SMNVEV (reference sequence). J lost 4 bases, V lost 5 bases, and 5 bases had no gene match. The CDR3 is 16 amino acids. DNA for the CDR3: TGTGCCAGCAGTCCGGGACTAGCGGGGGGCACAGAGACCCAGTACTTC. It specifies CASSPGLAGGTETQYF.

The chain joins TRBV6-1 to TRBJ2-5; maybe TRBD2 (5 bases). This CDR3 contains 14 residues. Germline-derived CDR1 and CDR2 are MNHNS and SASEGT. V was cut by 5 bases and J by 3 bases, with 13 bases left in between. The CDR3 DNA sequence: TGTGCCAGCAGTCTAGGACTGGTTAAAGAGACCCAGTACTTC. Translation: CASSLGLVKETQYF.

The chain uses TRBV18 and TRBJ1-4; TRBD1 is a possible D gene (5 bases). There are 14 residues in the CDR3. Germline V gene lookup returns CDR1 KGHSH and CDR2 LQKENI. Trimming left V 6 bases short and J 8 bases short, with 16 bases between. CDR3 bases: TGTGCCAGCTCTCCGGGTGGGGCCAGAGAAAAACTGTTTTTT. Its translation is CASSPGGAREKLFF.